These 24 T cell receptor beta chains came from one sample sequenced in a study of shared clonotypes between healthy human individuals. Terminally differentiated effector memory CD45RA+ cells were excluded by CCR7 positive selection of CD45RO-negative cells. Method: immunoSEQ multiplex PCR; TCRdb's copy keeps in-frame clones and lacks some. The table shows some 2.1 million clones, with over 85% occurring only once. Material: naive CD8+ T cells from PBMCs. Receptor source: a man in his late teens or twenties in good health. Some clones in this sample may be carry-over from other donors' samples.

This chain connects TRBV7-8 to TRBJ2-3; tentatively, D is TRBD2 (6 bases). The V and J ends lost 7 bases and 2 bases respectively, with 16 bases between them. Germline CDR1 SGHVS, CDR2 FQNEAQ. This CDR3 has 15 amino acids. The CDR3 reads CASKLTGTLTDTQYF. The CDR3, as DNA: TGTGCCAGCAAACTTACCGGGACTCTCACAGATACGCAGTATTTT.

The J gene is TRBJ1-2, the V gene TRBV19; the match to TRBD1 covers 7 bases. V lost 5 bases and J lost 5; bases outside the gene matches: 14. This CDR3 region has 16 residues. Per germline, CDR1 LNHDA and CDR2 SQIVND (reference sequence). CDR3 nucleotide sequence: TGTGCCAGTAGTGGGCCCCCGGCAGGGGGGGGTTATGGCTACACCTTC. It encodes CASSGPPAGGGYGYTF.

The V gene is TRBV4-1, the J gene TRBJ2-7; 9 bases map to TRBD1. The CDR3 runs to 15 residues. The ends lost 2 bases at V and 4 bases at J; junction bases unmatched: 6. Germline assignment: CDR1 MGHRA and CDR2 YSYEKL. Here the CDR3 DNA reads TGCGCCAGCAGCCAACTAGGACAGGGGAGTTACGAGCAGTACTTC. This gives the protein CASSQLGQGSYEQYF.

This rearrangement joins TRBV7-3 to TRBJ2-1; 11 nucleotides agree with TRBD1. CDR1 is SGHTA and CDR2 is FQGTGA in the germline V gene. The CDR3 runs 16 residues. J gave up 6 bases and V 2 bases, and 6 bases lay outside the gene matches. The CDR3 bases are TGTGCCAGCAGCTTAGATGGGACAGGGGGTTTCAATGAGCAGTTCTTC. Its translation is CASSLDGTGGFNEQFF.

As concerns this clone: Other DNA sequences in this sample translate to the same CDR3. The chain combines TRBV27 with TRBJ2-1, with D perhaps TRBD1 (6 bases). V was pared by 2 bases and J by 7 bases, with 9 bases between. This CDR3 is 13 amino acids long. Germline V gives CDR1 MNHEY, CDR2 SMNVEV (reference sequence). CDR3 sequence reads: CASSLTGRNEQFF. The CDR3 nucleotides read TGTGCCAGCAGTTTAACAGGGAGAAATGAGCAGTTCTTC.

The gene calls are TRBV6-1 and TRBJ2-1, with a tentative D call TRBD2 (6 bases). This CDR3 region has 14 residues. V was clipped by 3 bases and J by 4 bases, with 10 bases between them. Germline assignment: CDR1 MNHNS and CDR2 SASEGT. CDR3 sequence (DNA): TGTGCCAGCAGTGATGGAGGGGTATACAATGAGCAGTTCTTC. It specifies CASSDGGVYNEQFF.

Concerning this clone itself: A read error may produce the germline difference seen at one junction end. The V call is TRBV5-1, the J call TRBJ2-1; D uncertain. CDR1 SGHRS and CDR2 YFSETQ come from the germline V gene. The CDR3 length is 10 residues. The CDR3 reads CAGSSLIPFF. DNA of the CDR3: TGCGCCGGCAGCAGCCTTATTCCGTTCTTC.

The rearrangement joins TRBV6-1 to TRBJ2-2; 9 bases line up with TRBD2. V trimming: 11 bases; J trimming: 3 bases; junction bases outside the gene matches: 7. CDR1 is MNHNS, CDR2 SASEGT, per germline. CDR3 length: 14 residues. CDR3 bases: TGTGCCGCGGGGGGGCACAGATACACCGGGGAGCTGTTTTTT. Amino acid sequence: CAAGGHRYTGELFF.

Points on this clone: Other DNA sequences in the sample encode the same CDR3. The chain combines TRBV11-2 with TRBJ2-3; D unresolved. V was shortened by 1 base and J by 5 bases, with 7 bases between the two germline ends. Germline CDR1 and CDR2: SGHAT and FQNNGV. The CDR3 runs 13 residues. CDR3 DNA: TGTGCCAGCAGCTTAGGATCTAGAGATACGCAGTATTTT. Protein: CASSLGSRDTQYF.

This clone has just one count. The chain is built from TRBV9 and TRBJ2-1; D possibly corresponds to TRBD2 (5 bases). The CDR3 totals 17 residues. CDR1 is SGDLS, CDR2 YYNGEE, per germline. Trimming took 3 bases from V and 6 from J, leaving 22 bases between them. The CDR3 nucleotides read TGTGCCAGCAGCGGCCCACCCCCGGACTTCACGGTCAATGAGCAGTTCTTC. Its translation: CASSGPPPDFTVNEQFF.

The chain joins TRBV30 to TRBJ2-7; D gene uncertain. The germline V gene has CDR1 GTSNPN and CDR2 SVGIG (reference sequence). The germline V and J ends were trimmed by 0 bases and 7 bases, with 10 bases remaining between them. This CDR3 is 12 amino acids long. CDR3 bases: TGTGCCTGGAGTGTACTTGCTCCAGAGCAGTACTTC. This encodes CAWSVLAPEQYF.

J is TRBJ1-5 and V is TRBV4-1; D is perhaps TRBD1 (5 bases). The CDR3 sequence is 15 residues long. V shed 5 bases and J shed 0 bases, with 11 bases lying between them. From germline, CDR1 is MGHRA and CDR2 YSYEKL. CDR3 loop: CASSVRGYSNQPQHF. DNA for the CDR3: TGCGCCAGCAGCGTAAGGGGCTATAGCAATCAGCCCCAGCATTTT.

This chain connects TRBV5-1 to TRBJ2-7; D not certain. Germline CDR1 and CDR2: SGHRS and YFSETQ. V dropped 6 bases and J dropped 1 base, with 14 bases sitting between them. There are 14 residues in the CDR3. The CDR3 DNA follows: TGCGCCAGCACCGCTAGTACGAGGTCCTACGAGCAGTACTTC. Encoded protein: CASTASTRSYEQYF.

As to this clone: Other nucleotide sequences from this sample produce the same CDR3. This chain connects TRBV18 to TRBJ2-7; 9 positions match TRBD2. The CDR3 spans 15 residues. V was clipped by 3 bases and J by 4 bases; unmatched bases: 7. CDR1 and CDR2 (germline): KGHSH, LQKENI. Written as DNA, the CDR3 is TGTGCCAGCTCACCGGGGCGGGAGGGCCGGTACGAGCAGTACTTC. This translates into CASSPGREGRYEQYF.

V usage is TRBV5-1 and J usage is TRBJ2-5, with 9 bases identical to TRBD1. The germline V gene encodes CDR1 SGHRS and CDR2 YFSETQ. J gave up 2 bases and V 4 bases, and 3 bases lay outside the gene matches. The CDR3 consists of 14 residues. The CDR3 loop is CASSAGQGQETQYF. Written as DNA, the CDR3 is TGCGCCAGCAGCGCCGGACAGGGGCAAGAGACCCAGTACTTC.

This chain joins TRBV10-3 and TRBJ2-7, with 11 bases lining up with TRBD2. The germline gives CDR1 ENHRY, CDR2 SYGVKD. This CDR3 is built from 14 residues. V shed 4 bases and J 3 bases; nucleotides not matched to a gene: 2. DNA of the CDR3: TGTGCCATCAGTGTGGGGACTAGCGGCTACGAGCAGTACTTC. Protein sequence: CAISVGTSGYEQYF.

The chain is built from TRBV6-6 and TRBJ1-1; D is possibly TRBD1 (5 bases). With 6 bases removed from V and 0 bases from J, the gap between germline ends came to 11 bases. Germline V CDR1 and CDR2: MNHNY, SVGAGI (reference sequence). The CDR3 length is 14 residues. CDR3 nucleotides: TGTGCCAGCAGGGACACAGGCATGAACACTGAAGCTTTCTTT. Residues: CASRDTGMNTEAFF.

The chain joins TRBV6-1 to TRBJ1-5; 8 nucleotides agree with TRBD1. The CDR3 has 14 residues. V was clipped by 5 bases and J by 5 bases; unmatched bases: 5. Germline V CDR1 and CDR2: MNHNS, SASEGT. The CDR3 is CASSPGQGYQPQHF. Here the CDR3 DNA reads TGTGCCAGCAGTCCCGGACAGGGTTATCAGCCCCAGCATTTT.

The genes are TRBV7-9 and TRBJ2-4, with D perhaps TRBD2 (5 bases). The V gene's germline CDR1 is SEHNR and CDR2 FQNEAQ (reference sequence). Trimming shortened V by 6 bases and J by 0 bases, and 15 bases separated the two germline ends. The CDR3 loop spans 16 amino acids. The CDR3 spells CASSSAENVAKNIQYF. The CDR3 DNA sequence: TGTGCCAGCAGTTCAGCGGAGAATGTAGCCAAAAACATTCAGTACTTC. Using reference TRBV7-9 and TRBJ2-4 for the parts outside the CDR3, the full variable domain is DTGVSQNPRHKITKRGQNVTFRCDPISEHNRLYWYRQTLGQGPEFLTYFQNEAQLEKSRLLSDRFSAERPKGSFSTLEIQRTEQGDSAMYLCASSSAENVAKNIQYFGAGTRLSVL.

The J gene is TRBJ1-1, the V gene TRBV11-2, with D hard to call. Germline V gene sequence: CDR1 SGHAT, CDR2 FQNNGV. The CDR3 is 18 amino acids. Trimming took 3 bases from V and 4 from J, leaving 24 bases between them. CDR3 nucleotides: TGTGCCAGCAGCTTCACCCCCGGGGTCACGGGCGTGCGCACTGAAGCTTTCTTT. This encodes CASSFTPGVTGVRTEAFF.

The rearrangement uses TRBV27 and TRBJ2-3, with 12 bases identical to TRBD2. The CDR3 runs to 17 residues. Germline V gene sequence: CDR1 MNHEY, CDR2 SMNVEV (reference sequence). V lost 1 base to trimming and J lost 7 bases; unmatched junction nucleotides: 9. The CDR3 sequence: CASSLLLAGGPTNTQYF. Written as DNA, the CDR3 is TGTGCCAGCAGTTTATTGCTAGCGGGAGGGCCGACAAATACGCAGTATTTT.

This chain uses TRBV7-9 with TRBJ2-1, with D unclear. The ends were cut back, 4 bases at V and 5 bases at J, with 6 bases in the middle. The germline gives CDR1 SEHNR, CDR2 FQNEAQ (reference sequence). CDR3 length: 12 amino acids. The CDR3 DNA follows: TGTGCCAGCAGCTCGGCTAACAATGAGCAGTTCTTC. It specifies CASSSANNEQFF.

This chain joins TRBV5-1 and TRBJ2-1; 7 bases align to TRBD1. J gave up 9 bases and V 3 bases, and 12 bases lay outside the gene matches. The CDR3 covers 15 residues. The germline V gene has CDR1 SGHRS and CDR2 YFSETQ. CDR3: CASSWDQRPGGEQFF. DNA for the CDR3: TGCGCCAGCAGCTGGGACCAAAGACCAGGGGGTGAGCAGTTCTTC. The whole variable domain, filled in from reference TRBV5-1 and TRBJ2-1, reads KAGVTQTPRYLIKTRGQQVTLSCSPISGHRSVSWYQQTPGQGLQFLFEYFSETQRNKGNFPGRFSGRQFSNSRSEMNVSTLELGDSALYLCASSWDQRPGGEQFFGPGTRLTVL.

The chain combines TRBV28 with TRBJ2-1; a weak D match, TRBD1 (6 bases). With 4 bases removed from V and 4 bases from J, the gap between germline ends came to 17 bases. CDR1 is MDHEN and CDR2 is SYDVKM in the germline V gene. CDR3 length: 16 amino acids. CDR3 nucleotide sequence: TGTGCCAGCAGTTGGGGCCATGGACAGTCGTACAATGAGCAGTTCTTC. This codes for CASSWGHGQSYNEQFF. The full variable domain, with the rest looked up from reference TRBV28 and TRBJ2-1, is DVKVTQSSRYLVKRTGEKVFLECVQDMDHENMFWYRQDPGLGLRLIYFSYDVKMKEKGDIPEGYSVSREKKERFSLILESASTNQTSMYLCASSWGHGQSYNEQFFGPGTRLTVL.